These 18 T cell receptor beta chains were sequenced from one sample in a study of T-cell memory formation after mild COVID-19. TCRdb re-called the 5' RACE reads with MiXCR, one entry per CDR3 protein. The data contain approximately 240,000 distinct CDR3 sequences, about 15% of them singletons. Sequenced material: PBMCs or a T cell subset sorted from them (not recorded which). The source is a man between 18 and 35 years old who had mild COVID-19 (a few samples of this study predate the infection). Cell type and time point are not known.

The rearrangement links TRBV20-1 to TRBJ1-5; no firm D call. Per the germline V gene, CDR1 is DFQATT and CDR2 is SNEGSKA (reference sequence). V shed 6 bases and J shed 5 bases, with 20 bases lying between them. The CDR3 runs 15 residues. The CDR3 coding sequence is TGCAGTGCCAACCCGACCCCGCTTTTGGATCAGCCCCAGCATTTT. Amino acids: CSANPTPLLDQPQHF.

This clonotype was found a few times. The rearrangement joins TRBV6-6 to TRBJ2-2; 8 bases align to TRBD2. The germline gives CDR1 MNHNY, CDR2 SVGAGI (reference sequence). This CDR3 has 16 residues. Trimming removed 3 bases from V and 6 bases from J; junction bases left unmatched: 9. CDR3 bases: TGTGCCAGCAGTTATACTGGACTAGCTATTCCCGGGGAGCTGTTTTTT. This codes for CASSYTGLAIPGELFF.

This clonotype turned up a few times. The chain uses TRBV7-2 and TRBJ1-2; 7 bases are a match to TRBD1. The V and J ends lost 5 bases and 6 bases, in that order; junction bases with no gene match: 9. Per the germline V gene, CDR1 is SGHTA and CDR2 is FQGNSA. The CDR3 is 14 amino acids. This CDR3 reads CASSGRGVYDGYTF. CDR3 bases: TGTGCCAGCAGCGGCAGGGGGGTGTACGATGGCTACACCTTC.

This chain connects TRBV14 to TRBJ1-1, with TRBD1 matching 8 bases. The germline CDR1 and CDR2 sequences are SGHDN and FVKESK. Trimming cost V 8 bases and J 0 bases; bases outside gene matches: 14. There are 17 residues in the CDR3. DNA for the CDR3: TGTGCCAGCCTCCCGAGGGACAGGACTCGTTTGAACACTGAAGCTTTCTTT. Translating it yields CASLPRDRTRLNTEAFF.

The chain combines TRBV29-1 with TRBJ2-3; D is perhaps TRBD2 (5 bases). CDR1 is SQVTM and CDR2 is ANQGSEA in the germline V gene. The CDR3 is 16 amino acids. Trimming shortened V by 2 bases and J by 2 bases, and 17 bases separated the two germline ends. CDR3 DNA sequence: TGCAGCGTTGAATTAAGGCTAGCAAAGGTCACAGATACGCAGTATTTT. This encodes CSVELRLAKVTDTQYF.

The sample holds a few counts of this clonotype. The V gene is TRBV5-1, the J gene TRBJ2-1, with 11 positions matching TRBD2. This CDR3 has 15 amino acids. V shed 5 bases and J 7 bases; nucleotides not matched to a gene: 8. Germline V gene lookup returns CDR1 SGHRS and CDR2 YFSETQ. The DNA for the CDR3 is TGCGCCAGCAGTTTTCTAGCGGGGGGACAGAATGAGCAGTTCTTC. Translating gives CASSFLAGGQNEQFF.

A few counts support this clonotype. V usage is TRBV15 and J usage is TRBJ1-5, with 8 bases fitting TRBD1. Germline assignment: CDR1 LNHNV and CDR2 YYDKDF (reference sequence). This CDR3 spans 14 amino acids. With V trimmed by 1 base and J by 7 bases, 3 bases remained unmatched. The CDR3 DNA follows: TGTGCCACCAGCAGAGGGACAGGGAACCAGCCCCAGCATTTT. This encodes CATSRGTGNQPQHF.

This clonotype appeared a few times. The V call is TRBV20-1, the J call TRBJ1-1; no firm D call. Trimming left V 5 bases short and J 4 bases short, with 14 bases between. Germline CDR1 DFQATT, CDR2 SNEGSKA (reference sequence). This CDR3 is 13 amino acids long. CDR3 sequence: CSAPIPPRTEAFF. Written as DNA, the CDR3 is TGCAGTGCTCCTATTCCTCCGCGCACTGAAGCTTTCTTT.

The V call is TRBV19, the J call TRBJ1-5; D call uncertain. In germline, CDR1 is LNHDA, CDR2 SQIVND (reference sequence). The CDR3 is made up of 14 amino acids. Trimming took off 2 bases at V and 0 bases at J, with 5 bases between the two ends. The CDR3 nucleotides read TGTGCCAGTAGTATAATTGATAGCAATCAGCCCCAGCATTTT. This codes for CASSIIDSNQPQHF.

This clonotype was seen only a few times. The J gene is TRBJ2-7, the V gene TRBV7-2; either TRBD1 or TRBD2 may supply D (6 bases each). The germline V gene encodes CDR1 SGHTA and CDR2 FQGNSA. This CDR3 spans 16 amino acids. V was clipped by 0 bases and J by 9 bases, with 21 bases between them. The CDR3 sequence is CASSLAQGRGKGWQYF. The CDR3 DNA reads as TGTGCCAGCAGCTTAGCGCAGGGGCGGGGTAAAGGTTGGCAGTACTTC.

This clonotype was observed a handful of times. The rearrangement joins TRBV12-3 or TRBV12-4 to TRBJ1-1; unclear D gene. Trimming took 4 bases from V and 0 from J, leaving 9 bases between them. The CDR3 extends over 14 amino acids. The DNA for the CDR3 is TGTGCCAGCAGTTCTTTGGCCTTGAACACTGAAGCTTTCTTT. Protein: CASSSLALNTEAFF.

In this sample, this clonotype turned up many times. This chain joins TRBV7-2 and TRBJ2-2; a weak D match, TRBD1 (5 bases). Trimming pared 5 bases from V and 4 bases from J, leaving 17 bases between. CDR3 length equals 16 residues. Per germline, CDR1 SGHTA and CDR2 FQGNSA. The CDR3 DNA reads as TGTGCCAGCAGCCCCTCCAAAGGGGCGGTCACCGGGGAGCTGTTTTTT. Its translation: CASSPSKGAVTGELFF.

The sample holds a few counts of this clonotype. The V call is TRBV6-2 or TRBV6-3, the J call TRBJ1-5; the D is unclear. V lost 5 bases and J lost 8, with 19 bases in between. This CDR3 has 15 amino acids. The germline gives CDR1 MNHEY, CDR2 SVGEGT. DNA of the CDR3: TGTGCCAGCAGTCCTCCGAGGCCCTCCCCTAAGCCCCAGCATTTT. Its translation is CASSPPRPSPKPQHF.

This clonotype was recorded a few times. This chain links TRBV30 with TRBJ2-7; D is possibly TRBD1 (5 bases). Trimming shortened V by 4 bases and J by 3 bases, and 13 bases separated the two germline ends. CDR1 GTSNPN and CDR2 SVGIG come from the germline V gene (reference sequence). There are 13 residues in the CDR3. CDR3 loop: CAWTPDSYYEQYF. CDR3 coding DNA: TGTGCCTGGACTCCCGACAGTTACTACGAGCAGTACTTC.

This clonotype showed up just a few times. V usage is TRBV3-1 and J usage is TRBJ2-1; tentative D call: TRBD1 (6 bases). V was pared by 5 bases and J by 9 bases, with 11 bases between. Germline CDR1 is LGHDT and CDR2 is YNNKEL (reference sequence). This CDR3 contains 12 residues. The CDR3: CASSYRVGEQFF. DNA of the CDR3: TGTGCCAGCAGCTACAGGGTGGGTGAGCAGTTCTTC.

This clonotype was detected a few times. The J gene is TRBJ2-7, the V gene TRBV7-8; 8 nucleotides align to TRBD2. V dropped 5 bases and J dropped 4; count of bases not matched to a gene: 4. Germline CDR1 SGHVS, CDR2 FQNEAQ. The CDR3 consists of 13 residues. The CDR3 here is CASSLSGGYEQYV. The CDR3 DNA sequence: TGTGCCAGCAGCCTCAGCGGGGGTTACGAGCAGTACGTC.

This clonotype was counted a few times. This sequence joins TRBV6-5 and TRBJ2-7, with 9 bases that match TRBD2. The CDR3 is 16 residues long. The trim removed 2 bases at V and 6 bases at J, leaving 11 bases unmatched. The germline V gene encodes CDR1 MNHEY and CDR2 SVGAGI. The CDR3 coding sequence is TGTGCCAGCAGTTACGGTGGAGGCGGGGGGGCTCGCGAGCAGTACTTC. Translated, it gives CASSYGGGGGAREQYF.

This clonotype came up many times. V and J are TRBV5-1 and TRBJ2-3, with TRBD2 identical over 8 bases. Germline-derived CDR1 and CDR2 are SGHRS and YFSETQ. The CDR3 loop spans 14 amino acids. V shed 1 base and J 3 bases; nucleotides not matched to a gene: 1. The CDR3 loop reads CASSLTSGTDTQYF. The CDR3 nucleotides read TGCGCCAGCAGCTTGACTAGCGGTACAGATACGCAGTATTTT.